Below, 8 T cell receptor beta chains from the same sample are listed, as sequenced in a study of T cell clonality in common variable immunodeficiency (dated by TCRdb to between 2014 and 2017). Results and caveats for the whole study, not just this receptor: CVID TCRbeta sequences reportedly showed fewer deletions and N-nucleotide insertions and lacked highly modified clones with 13 or more V deletions.

The method behind the library was the immunoSEQ multiplex PCR assay. What TCRdb holds here is the immuneACCESS table cut down to in-frame rearrangements. Part of the clones is not present; checked against another copy, under half of the missing clones reflect an unresolved V gene, and the others are unexplained. This sample has tens of thousands of clones, none of them a singleton. Roughly 6.7% of the sample is in the top ten clones. Antigens of these TCRs are unknown. The sample taken for sequencing was peripheral blood mononuclear cells. The source of these receptors is a human donor with common variable immunodeficiency.

The CDR3 DNA, read in part, is TGTGCCAGTAGTAGTTTCGCGAACACCGGGGAG. Encoded protein: CASSSFANTGE. The entire CDR3 protein is CASSSFANTGELFF. This chain connects TRBV19 to TRBJ2-2, with D uncertain. The read ends 3 residues early relative to the CDR3; the germline J gene fills the gap. The CDR3 extends over 14 amino acids. V was trimmed by 4 bases and J by 0 bases, leaving 6 bases between them. Germline V CDR1 and CDR2: LNHDA, SQIVND (reference sequence). The whole variable domain, filled in from reference TRBV19 and TRBJ2-2, reads DGGITQSPKYLFRKEGQNVTLSCEQNLNHDAMYWYRQDPGQGLRLIYYSQIVNDFQKGDIAEGYSVSREKKESFPLTVTSAQKNPTAFYLCASSSFANTGELFFGEGSRLTVL.

Comments on this clone: The read terminates 3 residues before the CDR3 end, so the remaining end is supplied by the germline J gene. This sequence joins TRBV2 and TRBJ1-2, with D uncertain. V was pared by 2 bases and J by 2 bases, with 9 bases between. The CDR3 is 14 residues long. Germline CDR1 SNHLY, CDR2 FYNNEI. This chain's CDR3 is CASSEQKFNYGYTF. The CDR3 DNA, read in part, is TGTGCCAGCAGTGAACAGAAGTTCAACTATGGC.

This clone counts as medium-sized (0.01 to 0.1%). Here the CDR3 reads CASGTGRNTIYF. Partial CDR3 DNA: TGTGCCAGCGGGACAGGCAGGAACACC. The chain uses TRBV2 and TRBJ1-3; TRBD1 aligns across 8 bases. Read coverage stops 3 residues before the CDR3 terminus; the germline J gene supplies the remainder. Germline trimming cut 8 bases from V and 7 bases from J; bases unmatched to any gene: 4. From germline, CDR1 is SNHLY and CDR2 FYNNEI. This CDR3 is built from 12 residues.

A word on this clone: The read falls 3 residues short of the CDR3 end, and the missing part is taken from the germline J gene. The chain uses TRBV7-2 and TRBJ2-1; 8 bases fit TRBD2. The V and J ends lost 5 bases and 5 bases, in that order; junction bases with no gene match: 5. The CDR3 has 14 amino acids. Germline V gene lookup returns CDR1 SGHTA and CDR2 FQGNSA. Incomplete CDR3 DNA: TGTGCCAGCAGCCCACGAGCGGGGGACAATGAG. Translating it yields CASSPRAGDNE. The whole CDR3 protein is CASSPRAGDNEQFF.

On this clone: The read terminates 3 residues before the CDR3 end, so the remaining end is supplied by the germline J gene. The gene calls are TRBV5-1 and TRBJ2-7; 11 nucleotides match TRBD2. CDR1 SGHRS and CDR2 YFSETQ come from the germline V gene. V lost 6 bases, J lost 5 bases, and 10 bases stayed unmatched. The CDR3 is made up of 15 amino acids. The sequenced part of the CDR3 DNA is TGCGCCAGCAACCTTTTAGCGGGAGGGCTAGACGAG. Its translation: CASNLLAGGLDE. The complete CDR3 sequence is CASNLLAGGLDEQYF.

A remark on this clone: The read stops 3 residues short of the end of the CDR3; the missing end is completed from the germline J gene. V usage is TRBV6-2 or TRBV6-3 and J usage is TRBJ2-7; D is uncertain. CDR1 and CDR2 (germline): MNHEY, SVGEGT. This CDR3 has 11 amino acids. V gave up 4 bases and J gave up 6 bases, with 7 bases separating them. Partial CDR3 DNA: TGTGCCAGCAGTTTTATTCGCGAG. Protein sequence: CASSFIRE. The whole CDR3 region reads CASSFIREQYF.

This clone occurred a few times. Partial CDR3 DNA: TGTGCCAGCTCACCTCGACAGCTCGCCGTCTCCTACAATGAG. Its protein is CASSPRQLAVSYNE. The full CDR3 sequence reads CASSPRQLAVSYNEQFF. This chain links TRBV18 with TRBJ2-1; weak D call: TRBD1 (5 bases). The DNA ends 3 residues before the CDR3 does, and the rest of the CDR3 is filled in from the germline J gene. The germline V gene encodes CDR1 KGHSH and CDR2 LQKENI. The CDR3 runs to 17 residues. V lost 3 bases and J lost 0, with 15 bases in between.

This clone was seen ten or more times. The read halts 3 residues ahead of the CDR3 end, with the missing end drawn from the germline J gene. The chain carries TRBV20-1 and TRBJ2-5; D perhaps matches TRBD1 (5 bases). The CDR3 covers 11 residues. V lost 6 bases, J lost 3 bases, and 8 bases lay in between. Germline CDR1 is DFQATT and CDR2 is SNEGSKA (reference sequence). The CDR3 region is CSAGAEETQYF. The sequenced CDR3 bases are TGCAGTGCAGGGGCAGAAGAGACC.